This T cell receptor (beta chain) was obtained from a study of T cells in Graves' hyperthyroidism and ophthalmopathy (dated by TCRdb to 2018 to 2020). Some background on the complete study: Peripheral blood samples were taken at the time of initial diagnosis, prior to any treatment. Following sampling, methimazole starting at 30 mg daily was given to hyperthyroidism patients, and high-dose intravenous methylprednisolone was given to ophthalmopathy patients. To identify TCR V-J signatures that set the groups apart, the researchers used a discovery cohort of more than 95 patients, made up of 40 to 45 with Graves' ophthalmopathy and 57 with stable Graves' hyperthyroidism. In addition, the study compared T-cell repertoires in thyroid tissue and in blood from five to seven Graves' hyperthyroidism patients. The 85 to 100 discovery patients were divided at random into training and test sets in a 7:3 ratio. An independent validation cohort of some 18 hyperthyroidism patients and 15 or so patients who later progressed to ophthalmopathy tested prospective prediction of ophthalmopathy. TCR Vbeta CDR3 sequencing of 120 to 150 peripheral blood samples (around 45 ophthalmopathy, 75 to 80 hyperthyroidism and roughly 17 progressor patients) is reported in the paper.

In this sample, this clonotype turned up many times. Its antigen is still unknown. The input lacks base qualities; no much larger clone sits a single base away. The TCR beta CDR3 regions were amplified from the RNA transcripts. For the first round of RT-PCR on the TCR CDR3, the HTBI primer set was used together with the Qiagen OneStep RT-PCR kit. Libraries were constructed in a second round of multiplex PCR, after which size selection and purification were performed. The libraries were sequenced on an Illumina HiSeq2000 using paired-end 100 bp reads. Processing in the source paper ran as follows. Raw data were processed with SOAPnuke, discarding reads with adapters, uncalled bases, mean Phred below 15, or no exact constant-primer or identifier match. High-quality paired reads were merged with COPE v1.2.5, and unique nucleotide sequences were defined as clonotypes. Clonotypes were aligned to IMGT TRBV, TRBD and TRBJ reference segments using MiTCR v1.1. The analysis included only V-J combinations with a frequency above 0.0001, which together covered about 99% of the repertoires. A TCS score was defined as the ratio of F50 (clonal expansion) to E x V (chaos), with BLOSUM62-based TCRdist applied between CDR3 peptides within each V-J. Welch's t-statistics and random forest reduced approximately 520 V-J features to 10 to 15, which were used in a naive Bayes classifier (R e1071). The Morisita-Horn index was used to measure how similar the thyroid and blood repertoires were. Using fastp trimming at Q25 and MiXCR clonotype assembly, TCRdb reanalyzed the public sequencing data and kept in-frame beta chains. Under each unique CDR3 protein, matching rows form one entry showing the most common genes and DNA. The V and J calls and clone size come from TCRdb's table, not from the authors' own analysis. Here the sample has just under 750,000 distinct CDR3 sequences; under 45% occur a single time. The top ten constitute 30% to 40% of the sample.

A patient counted as having stable Graves' hyperthyroidism if no progression to ophthalmopathy occurred over 18 months of follow-up. Hyperthyroidism patients were newly diagnosed, with disease duration under 2 months, and aged 18 to 65 years. Patients with uncontrolled infections, other autoimmune diseases, pregnancy or lactation were excluded. Diagnoses were established on the basis of clinical symptoms, serum thyroxine and TRAb, thyroid ultrasound, and orbital computed tomography. Ficoll-Paque density gradient centrifugation was used to isolate PBMCs from about 9.4 ml of fresh peripheral blood. Total RNA was extracted with Trizol reagent, and quality was checked on an Agilent 2100 Bioanalyzer. Including cysteine and phenylalanine, the CDR3 has 15 amino acids. This entry keeps only the CDR3 DNA: 45 bases, framed from base 1. CDR1 and CDR2, looked up from the germline V gene, are SQVTM and ANQGSEA. The trim is 3 bases for V and 7 bases for J, with a gap of 16 bases between the germline ends.

Study-wide findings and limitations: Most expanded thyroid clonotypes (frequency above 0.001) were also detected in blood, suggesting blood repertoires may reflect thyroid immune responses. No statistical method was used to fix the sample size in advance, and group allocation was not hidden from the investigators. In cross-validation, a model built on a 13 V-J signature told ophthalmopathy apart from stable hyperthyroidism with approximately 90% sensitivity and roughly 82% specificity, and in testing the same model reached 80%/75%. In validation, progression to ophthalmopathy was predicted by the model with 65% to 71% sensitivity and 72.22% specificity, a median of around 5.9 months before onset.

The source of this sequence is a woman aged 40 to 50 with Graves' hyperthyroidism. Material: blood. The receptor chain draws on TRBV29-1 and TRBJ1-6; a tentative D match to TRBD1 spans 5 bases. The CDR3: CSVEERGGLNSPLHF. The DNA sequence is TGCAGCGTTGAGGAAAGGGGCGGACTGAATTCACCCCTCCACTTT.